The 20 T cell receptor beta chains listed next were all sequenced from one sample in a study of CD8 T cells in ankylosing spondylitis. From the 5' RACE reads, TCRdb called clonotypes with MiXCR, one entry per CDR3 protein. The sample includes some 200,000 distinct CDR3 sequences, 13% seen only once; the top ten take 16%. The material sequenced was blood, either unsorted or a sorted T cell fraction (not recorded which). The receptors were gathered from a male donor with ankylosing spondylitis or in good health (not recorded which).

This clonotype was counted only a few times. The chain links TRBV7-9 to TRBJ2-7; perhaps TRBD2 as D (5 bases). The CDR3 extends over 16 amino acids. V lost 7 bases, J lost 5 bases, and 24 bases lay in between. CDR1 and CDR2 (germline): SEHNR, FQNEAQ (reference sequence). The CDR3 spells CASTSLDRGLMDEQYF. The CDR3 nucleotides read TGTGCCAGCACCTCGCTAGACCGGGGTTTAATGGACGAGCAGTACTTC. The variable domain in full, with the rest retrieved from reference TRBV7-9 and TRBJ2-7, is DTGVSQNPRHKITKRGQNVTFRCDPISEHNRLYWYRQTLGQGPEFLTYFQNEAQLEKSRLLSDRFSAERPKGSFSTLEIQRTEQGDSAMYLCASTSLDRGLMDEQYFGPGTRLTVT.

The table lists this clonotype with many counts. The chain is built from TRBV12-3 or TRBV12-4 and TRBJ1-1, with no clear D. The length of the CDR3 is 13 residues. Trimming took off 3 bases at V and 1 base at J, with 6 bases between the two ends. DNA for the CDR3: TGTGCCAGCAGTTTCATCCGGAACACTGAAGCTTTCTTT. This sequence encodes CASSFIRNTEAFF.

As regards this clonotype: At one end, the junction sequence differs from germline, possibly due to a read error. The V gene is TRBV12-3 or TRBV12-4, the J gene TRBJ1-1, with 8 bases lining up with TRBD1. This CDR3 region has 12 residues. The CDR3 reads CASSLGRDRLNF. The CDR3 region has the DNA TGTGCCAGCAGTTTAGGTCGGGACAGGCTTAACTTT.

This clonotype was observed many times. This sequence joins TRBV4-1 and TRBJ2-1; maybe TRBD1 (6 bases). Deletions cut 3 bases from V and 5 bases from J, with 11 bases between. Germline CDR1 reads MGHRA; CDR2 reads YSYEKL. The CDR3 totals 14 residues. Here the CDR3 reads CASSHLGQNNEQFF. CDR3 in DNA: TGCGCCAGCAGCCACCTCGGACAGAACAATGAGCAGTTCTTC.

The DNA for the CDR3 is TGCGCCAGCAGGACCGGGACAGGGGTCTACAATGAGCAGTTCTTC. As protein: CASRTGTGVYNEQFF. The V gene is TRBV10-2, the J gene TRBJ2-1; TRBD1 aligns across 10 bases. Per the germline V gene, CDR1 is WSHSY and CDR2 is SAAADI. This CDR3 spans 15 amino acids. Trimming at V came to 6 bases and at J to 3 bases, leaving 5 bases not matched to a gene.

This sequence joins TRBV2 and TRBJ2-7; TRBD1 matches 10 bases. Germline V lookup: CDR1 SNHLY, CDR2 FYNNEI. The CDR3 is 14 residues long. Trimming at V came to 5 bases and at J to 3 bases, leaving 4 bases not matched to a gene. CDR3 sequence reads: CASSTRTGGYEQYF. CDR3 bases: TGTGCCAGCAGTACCCGGACAGGGGGCTACGAGCAGTACTTC.

This clonotype was counted between two and nine times. J is TRBJ1-2 and V is TRBV29-1, with D possibly being TRBD1 (5 bases). V dropped 6 bases and J dropped 2 bases, with 13 bases sitting between them. The CDR3 spans 13 residues. CDR1 SQVTM and CDR2 ANQGSEA come from the germline V gene. The CDR3 spells CSVTTVLNYGYTF. CDR3 sequence (DNA): TGCAGCGTAACGACAGTTCTGAACTATGGCTACACCTTC.

This clonotype occurred a few times. The chain uses TRBV2 and TRBJ1-1; D may be TRBD1 (5 bases). With 3 bases removed from V and 0 bases from J, the gap between germline ends came to 8 bases. The CDR3 runs to 14 residues. The germline V gene has CDR1 SNHLY and CDR2 FYNNEI. The CDR3 coding sequence is TGTGCCAGCAGTGACGGACAAATGAACACTGAAGCTTTCTTT. Amino acids: CASSDGQMNTEAFF.

A few counts support this clonotype. This chain connects TRBV27 to TRBJ2-1, with TRBD2 identical over 9 bases. Per the germline V gene, CDR1 is MNHEY and CDR2 is SMNVEV (reference sequence). The CDR3 loop spans 14 amino acids. J lost 7 bases, V lost 5 bases, and 6 bases had no gene match. The chain's CDR3 is CASSGLAGSNEQFF. For the CDR3, the DNA is TGTGCCAGCAGTGGGCTAGCGGGATCTAATGAGCAGTTCTTC.

There are a few counts of this clonotype. The gene calls are TRBV13 and TRBJ2-7, with TRBD1 matching over 7 bases. The CDR3 consists of 14 residues. V was clipped by 1 base and J by 7 bases; unmatched bases: 7. Germline-derived CDR1 and CDR2 are PRHDT and FYEKMQ (reference sequence). The CDR3 region has the DNA TGTGCCAGCAGCTTAGAATCCAGGGGGAAAGAGCAGTACTTC. Translated, it gives CASSLESRGKEQYF.

There are a few counts of this clonotype. The chain couples TRBV12-3 or TRBV12-4 to TRBJ2-2; 9 bases align to TRBD1. J was trimmed by 7 bases and V by 8 bases; bases with no gene match: 8. The CDR3 runs 14 residues. The CDR3 DNA follows: TGTGCCAGCTGGGGGACAGGGAAAAACGGGGAGCTGTTTTTT. Translating it yields CASWGTGKNGELFF.

This clonotype was seen a few times. V is TRBV29-1 and J is TRBJ2-1; D possibly corresponds to TRBD1 (5 bases). The CDR3 runs 15 residues. The germline V and J ends were trimmed by 6 bases and 0 bases, with 15 bases remaining between them. The V gene's germline CDR1 is SQVTM and CDR2 ANQGSEA. The CDR3 nucleotides are TGCAGCGTCTCTGACAGCCCGAGCTCCTACAATGAGCAGTTCTTC. Translating it yields CSVSDSPSSYNEQFF.

This chain connects TRBV5-1 to TRBJ2-1, with 7 bases matching TRBD2. The V gene end was trimmed by 4 bases and the J gene end by 2 bases; junction bases not matched to a gene: 3. In germline, CDR1 is SGHRS, CDR2 YFSETQ. This CDR3 spans 14 amino acids. The CDR3: CASSPGGPYNEQFF. The CDR3, as DNA: TGCGCCAGCAGCCCGGGAGGCCCCTACAATGAGCAGTTCTTC. Using reference TRBV5-1 and TRBJ2-1 for the parts outside the CDR3, the full variable domain is KAGVTQTPRYLIKTRGQQVTLSCSPISGHRSVSWYQQTPGQGLQFLFEYFSETQRNKGNFPGRFSGRQFSNSRSEMNVSTLELGDSALYLCASSPGGPYNEQFFGPGTRLTVL.

Only a few counts were recorded for this clonotype. The chain joins TRBV7-2 to TRBJ1-2, with D perhaps TRBD1 (5 bases). This CDR3 comprises 13 residues. The V gene's germline CDR1 is SGHTA and CDR2 FQGNSA. V lost 3 bases and J 6 bases, leaving 11 bases between the germline ends. CDR3 sequence reads: CASSLGTGHGYTF. The CDR3 DNA follows: TGTGCCAGCAGCTTGGGGACTGGCCATGGCTACACCTTC.

This clonotype came up a few times. This rearrangement joins TRBV9 to TRBJ1-6; no definite D call. The CDR3 length is 14 residues. Trimming took off 0 bases at V and 8 bases at J, with 9 bases between the two ends. Germline V gene lookup returns CDR1 SGDLS and CDR2 YYNGEE. In DNA, the CDR3 is TGTGCCAGCAGCGTAGAGGTATATGATTCACCCCTCCACTTT. It encodes CASSVEVYDSPLHF.

Notes on this clonotype: A much bigger clone sits one base away, suggesting this may be a read error. V is TRBV9 and J is TRBJ2-1, with no clear D. The CDR3 runs to 13 residues. Per germline, CDR1 SGDLS and CDR2 YYNGEE. V dropped 0 bases and J dropped 4 bases, with 5 bases sitting between them. The CDR3 bases are TGTGCCAGCAGCGTAGACGGTTACAATGAGCAGTTCTTC. It translates to CASSVDGYNEQFF.

This clonotype appeared a few times. The gene calls are TRBV10-3 and TRBJ2-7, with 8 nucleotides matching TRBD1. CDR3 length equals 14 residues. V lost 6 bases, J lost 2 bases, and 6 bases stayed unmatched. Germline V lookup: CDR1 ENHRY, CDR2 SYGVKD. CDR3 DNA: TGTGCCATCAGGTCACAGGGGGAAACCTACGAGCAGTACTTC. Protein product: CAIRSQGETYEQYF.

Ten or more counts support this clonotype. This chain connects TRBV7-9 to TRBJ1-5; 9 positions agree with TRBD1. Germline V gene sequence: CDR1 SEHNR, CDR2 FQNEAQ (reference sequence). The ends lost 5 bases at V and 5 bases at J; junction bases unmatched: 7. This CDR3 has 15 residues. CDR3 in DNA: TGTGCCAGCAGCCAGGGACAGGGTCAGGATCAGCCCCAGCATTTT. Protein product: CASSQGQGQDQPQHF.

This clonotype was seen a few times. The chain joins TRBV5-4 to TRBJ2-1, with D possibly TRBD2 on 6 matching bases. The germline V gene encodes CDR1 SGHNT and CDR2 YYREEE (reference sequence). The length of the CDR3 is 15 residues. Trimming left V 3 bases short and J 6 bases short, with 16 bases between. The CDR3 reads CASSSGVAEPNEQFF. CDR3 in DNA: TGTGCCAGCAGCTCCGGTGTAGCGGAACCCAATGAGCAGTTCTTC.

The gene calls are TRBV7-9 and TRBJ2-3; 7 nucleotides align to TRBD2. Germline lookup yields CDR1 SEHNR and CDR2 FQNEAQ (reference sequence). This CDR3 contains 16 residues. The J segment lost 5 bases and the V segment lost 5 bases, leaving 13 bases of the junction unmatched. The CDR3 region is CASSPTSGIPIDTQYF. CDR3 DNA: TGTGCCAGCAGCCCGACGAGCGGGATCCCTATAGATACGCAGTATTTT.